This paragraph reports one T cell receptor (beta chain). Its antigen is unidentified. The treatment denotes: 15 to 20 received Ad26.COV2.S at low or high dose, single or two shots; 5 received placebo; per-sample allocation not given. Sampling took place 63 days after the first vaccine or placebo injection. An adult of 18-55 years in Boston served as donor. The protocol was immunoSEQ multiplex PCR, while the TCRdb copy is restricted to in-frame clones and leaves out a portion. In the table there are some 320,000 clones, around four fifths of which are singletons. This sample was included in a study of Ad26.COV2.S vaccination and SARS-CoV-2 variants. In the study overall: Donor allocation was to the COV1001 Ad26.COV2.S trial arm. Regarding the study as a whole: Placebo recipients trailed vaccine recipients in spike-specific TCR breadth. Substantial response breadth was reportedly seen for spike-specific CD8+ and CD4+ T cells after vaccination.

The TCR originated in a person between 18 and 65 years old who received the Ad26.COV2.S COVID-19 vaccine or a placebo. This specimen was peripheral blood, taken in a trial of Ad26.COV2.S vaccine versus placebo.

This chain's CDR3 is CASSSSGTGQEKLFF. CDR3 sequence (DNA): TGTGCCAGCAGTTCTTCCGGGACAGGTCAGGAAAAACTGTTTTTT. The chain uses TRBV28 and TRBJ1-4; 8 bases are shared with TRBD1. Trimming removed 4 bases from V and 8 bases from J; junction bases left unmatched: 9. Germline assignment: CDR1 MDHEN and CDR2 SYDVKM. The CDR3 has 15 residues.